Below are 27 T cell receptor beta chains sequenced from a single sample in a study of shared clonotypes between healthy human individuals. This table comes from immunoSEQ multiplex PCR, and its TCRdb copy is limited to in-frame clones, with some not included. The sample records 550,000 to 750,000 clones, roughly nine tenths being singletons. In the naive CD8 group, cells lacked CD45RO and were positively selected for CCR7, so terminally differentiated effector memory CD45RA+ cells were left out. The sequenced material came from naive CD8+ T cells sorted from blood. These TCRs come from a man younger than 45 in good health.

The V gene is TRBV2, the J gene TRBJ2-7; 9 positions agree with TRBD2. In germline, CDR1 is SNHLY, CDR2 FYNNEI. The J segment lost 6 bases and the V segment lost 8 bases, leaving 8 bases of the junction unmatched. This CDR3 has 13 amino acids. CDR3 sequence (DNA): TGTGCCAGCTCGGGACTTAGCGGGGGCGAGCAGTACTTC. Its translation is CASSGLSGGEQYF. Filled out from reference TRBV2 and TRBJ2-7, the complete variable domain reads EPEVTQTPSHQVTQMGQEVILRCVPISNHLYFYWYRQILGQKVEFLVSFYNNEISEKSEIFDDQFSVERPDGSNFTLKIRSTKLEDSAMYFCASSGLSGGEQYFGPGTRLTVT.

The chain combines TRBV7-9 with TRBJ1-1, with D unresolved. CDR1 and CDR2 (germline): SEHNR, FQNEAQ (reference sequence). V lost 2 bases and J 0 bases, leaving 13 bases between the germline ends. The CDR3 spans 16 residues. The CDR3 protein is CASSLTPLGMNTEAFF. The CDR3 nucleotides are TGTGCCAGCAGCTTAACCCCCTTAGGGATGAACACTGAAGCTTTCTTT.

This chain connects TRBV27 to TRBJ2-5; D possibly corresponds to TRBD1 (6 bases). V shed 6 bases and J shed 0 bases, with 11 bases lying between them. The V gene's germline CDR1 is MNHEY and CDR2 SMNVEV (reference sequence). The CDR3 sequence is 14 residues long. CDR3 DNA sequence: TGTGCCAGCAGCGGGACATACGACCAAGAGACCCAGTACTTC. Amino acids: CASSGTYDQETQYF.

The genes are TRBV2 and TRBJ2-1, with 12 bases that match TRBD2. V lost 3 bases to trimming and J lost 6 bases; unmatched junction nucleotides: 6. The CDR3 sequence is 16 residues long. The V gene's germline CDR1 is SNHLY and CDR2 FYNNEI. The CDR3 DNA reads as TGTGCCAGCAGTGACCTCTCTAGCGGGAGGGCCAATGAGCAGTTCTTC. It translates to CASSDLSSGRANEQFF. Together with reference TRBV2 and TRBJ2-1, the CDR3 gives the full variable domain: EPEVTQTPSHQVTQMGQEVILRCVPISNHLYFYWYRQILGQKVEFLVSFYNNEISEKSEIFDDQFSVERPDGSNFTLKIRSTKLEDSAMYFCASSDLSSGRANEQFFGPGTRLTVL.

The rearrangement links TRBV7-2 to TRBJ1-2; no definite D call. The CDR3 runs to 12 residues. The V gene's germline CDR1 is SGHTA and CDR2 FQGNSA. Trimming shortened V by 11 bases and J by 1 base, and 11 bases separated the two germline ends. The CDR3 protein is CACPGYNYGYTF. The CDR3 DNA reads TGTGCCTGCCCGGGTTATAACTATGGCTACACCTTC. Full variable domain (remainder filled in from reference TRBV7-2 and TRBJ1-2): GAGVSQSPSNKVTEKGKDVELRCDPISGHTALYWYRQSLGQGLEFLIYFQGNSAPDKSGLPSDRFSAERTGGSVSTLTIQRTQQEDSAVYLCACPGYNYGYTFGSGTRLTVV.

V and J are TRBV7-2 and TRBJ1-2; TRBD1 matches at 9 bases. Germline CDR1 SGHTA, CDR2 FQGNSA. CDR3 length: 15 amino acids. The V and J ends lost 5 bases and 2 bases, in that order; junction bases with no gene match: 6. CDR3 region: CASSLGTGRNYGYTF. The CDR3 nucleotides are TGTGCCAGCAGCCTGGGGACAGGGAGAAACTATGGCTACACCTTC.

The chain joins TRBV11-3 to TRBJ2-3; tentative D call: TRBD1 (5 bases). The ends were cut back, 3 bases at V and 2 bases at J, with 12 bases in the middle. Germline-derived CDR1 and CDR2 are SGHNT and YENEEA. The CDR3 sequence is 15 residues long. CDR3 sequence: CASSFGTGYTDTQYF. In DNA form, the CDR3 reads TGTGCCAGCAGCTTCGGAACAGGCTACACAGATACGCAGTATTTT.

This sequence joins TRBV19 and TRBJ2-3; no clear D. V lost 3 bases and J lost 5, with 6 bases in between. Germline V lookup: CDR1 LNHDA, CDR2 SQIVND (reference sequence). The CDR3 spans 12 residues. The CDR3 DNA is TGTGCCAGTAGTATTTCAGGAGATACGCAGTATTTT. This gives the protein CASSISGDTQYF. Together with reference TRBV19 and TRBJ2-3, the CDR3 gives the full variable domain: DGGITQSPKYLFRKEGQNVTLSCEQNLNHDAMYWYRQDPGQGLRLIYYSQIVNDFQKGDIAEGYSVSREKKESFPLTVTSAQKNPTAFYLCASSISGDTQYFGPGTRLTVL.

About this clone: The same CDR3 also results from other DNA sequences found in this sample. CDR3 sequence: CASSPGTSGSTDTQYF. DNA of the CDR3: TGTGCCAGCAGCCCTGGGACTAGCGGGAGTACAGATACGCAGTATTTT. This chain uses TRBV7-2 with TRBJ2-3; 14 bases agree with TRBD2. The germline gives CDR1 SGHTA, CDR2 FQGNSA. Trimming removed 5 bases from V and 3 bases from J; junction bases left unmatched: 4. The CDR3 covers 16 residues.

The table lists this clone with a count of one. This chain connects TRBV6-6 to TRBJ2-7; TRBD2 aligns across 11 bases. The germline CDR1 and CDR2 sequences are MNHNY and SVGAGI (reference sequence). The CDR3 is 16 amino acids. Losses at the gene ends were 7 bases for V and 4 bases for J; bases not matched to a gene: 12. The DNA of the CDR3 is TGTGCCAGCATTCAAATTAGCGGGAGGGGGGATTACGAGCAGTACTTC. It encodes CASIQISGRGDYEQYF.

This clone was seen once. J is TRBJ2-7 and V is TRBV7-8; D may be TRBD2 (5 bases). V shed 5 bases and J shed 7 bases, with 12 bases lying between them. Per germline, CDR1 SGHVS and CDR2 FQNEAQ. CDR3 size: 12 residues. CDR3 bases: TGTGCCAGCAGCCCGCCTTCGGGGGAGCAGTACTTC. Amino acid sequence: CASSPPSGEQYF.

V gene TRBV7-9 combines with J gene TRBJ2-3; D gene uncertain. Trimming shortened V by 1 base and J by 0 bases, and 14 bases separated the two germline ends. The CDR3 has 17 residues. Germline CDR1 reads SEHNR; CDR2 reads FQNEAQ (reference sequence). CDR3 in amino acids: CASSLVDETTSTDTQYF. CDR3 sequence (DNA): TGTGCCAGCAGCTTAGTCGACGAGACCACTAGCACAGATACGCAGTATTTT.

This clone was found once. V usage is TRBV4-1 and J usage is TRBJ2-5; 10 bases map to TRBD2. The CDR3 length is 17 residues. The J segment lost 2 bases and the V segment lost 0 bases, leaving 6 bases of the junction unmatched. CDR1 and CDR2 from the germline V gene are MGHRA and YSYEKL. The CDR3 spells CASSQESGRGFQETQYF. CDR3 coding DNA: TGCGCCAGCAGCCAAGAAAGCGGGAGGGGGTTTCAAGAGACCCAGTACTTC.

The CDR3 DNA sequence: TGTGCCAGCAGCCCAGGGGTTCCCGGGAACTATGGCTACACCTTC. This codes for CASSPGVPGNYGYTF. This chain links TRBV27 with TRBJ1-2; D may be TRBD1 (6 bases). V was clipped by 6 bases and J by 2 bases, with 16 bases between them. Germline loops: CDR1 MNHEY, CDR2 SMNVEV (reference sequence). This CDR3 is built from 15 residues.

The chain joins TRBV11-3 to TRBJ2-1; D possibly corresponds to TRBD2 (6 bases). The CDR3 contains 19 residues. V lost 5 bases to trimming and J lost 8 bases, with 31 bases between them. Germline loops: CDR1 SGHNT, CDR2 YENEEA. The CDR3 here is CASSDRSLKLASSVHEQFF. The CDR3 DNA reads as TGTGCCAGCAGCGACCGAAGTCTTAAACTAGCCTCGTCCGTCCATGAGCAGTTCTTC.

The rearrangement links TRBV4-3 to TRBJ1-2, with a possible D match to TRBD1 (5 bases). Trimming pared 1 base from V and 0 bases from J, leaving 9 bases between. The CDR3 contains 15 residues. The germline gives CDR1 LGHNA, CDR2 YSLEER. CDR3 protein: CASSQGDPANYGYTF. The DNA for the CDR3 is TGCGCCAGCAGCCAAGGGGACCCCGCTAACTATGGCTACACCTTC.

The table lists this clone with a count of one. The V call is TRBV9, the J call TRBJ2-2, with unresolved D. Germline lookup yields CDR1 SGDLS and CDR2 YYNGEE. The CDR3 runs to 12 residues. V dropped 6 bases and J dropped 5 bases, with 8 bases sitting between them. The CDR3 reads CASKGLTGELFF. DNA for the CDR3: TGTGCCAGCAAAGGGTTAACCGGGGAGCTGTTTTTT.

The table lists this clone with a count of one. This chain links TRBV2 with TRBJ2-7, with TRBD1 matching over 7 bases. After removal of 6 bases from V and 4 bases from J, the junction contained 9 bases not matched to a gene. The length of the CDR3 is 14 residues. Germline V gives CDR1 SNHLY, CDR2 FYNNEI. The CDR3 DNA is TGTGCCAGCAGAGTAAACAGGGGTCGGTACGAGCAGTACTTC. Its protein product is CASRVNRGRYEQYF.

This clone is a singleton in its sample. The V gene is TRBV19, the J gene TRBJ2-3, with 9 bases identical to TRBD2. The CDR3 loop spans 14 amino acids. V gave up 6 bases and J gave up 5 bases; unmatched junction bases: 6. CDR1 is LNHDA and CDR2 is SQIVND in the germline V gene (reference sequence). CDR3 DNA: TGTGCCAGTAGGGCGGGAGGGCTTTTAGATACGCAGTATTTT. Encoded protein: CASRAGGLLDTQYF. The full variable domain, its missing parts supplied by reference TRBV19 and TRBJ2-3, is DGGITQSPKYLFRKEGQNVTLSCEQNLNHDAMYWYRQDPGQGLRLIYYSQIVNDFQKGDIAEGYSVSREKKESFPLTVTSAQKNPTAFYLCASRAGGLLDTQYFGPGTRLTVL.

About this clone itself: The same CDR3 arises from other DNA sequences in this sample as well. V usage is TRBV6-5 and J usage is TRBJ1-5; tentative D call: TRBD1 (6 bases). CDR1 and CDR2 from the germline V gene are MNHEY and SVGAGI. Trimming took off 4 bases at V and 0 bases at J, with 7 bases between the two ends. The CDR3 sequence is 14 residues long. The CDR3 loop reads CASSSRGSNQPQHF. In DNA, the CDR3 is TGTGCCAGCAGTTCCAGGGGTAGCAATCAGCCCCAGCATTTT.

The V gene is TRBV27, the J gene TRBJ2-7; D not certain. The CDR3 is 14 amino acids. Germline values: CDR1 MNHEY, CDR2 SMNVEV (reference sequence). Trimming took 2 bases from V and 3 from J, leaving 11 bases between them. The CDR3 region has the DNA TGTGCCAGCAGTTTAAAGGACGGATTCTACGAGCAGTACTTC. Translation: CASSLKDGFYEQYF.

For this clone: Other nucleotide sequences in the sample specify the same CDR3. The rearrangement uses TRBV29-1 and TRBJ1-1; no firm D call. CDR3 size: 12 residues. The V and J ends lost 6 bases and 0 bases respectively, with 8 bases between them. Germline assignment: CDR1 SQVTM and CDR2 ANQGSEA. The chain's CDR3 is CSVVELNTEAFF. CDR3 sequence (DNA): TGCAGCGTAGTGGAACTGAACACTGAAGCTTTCTTT.

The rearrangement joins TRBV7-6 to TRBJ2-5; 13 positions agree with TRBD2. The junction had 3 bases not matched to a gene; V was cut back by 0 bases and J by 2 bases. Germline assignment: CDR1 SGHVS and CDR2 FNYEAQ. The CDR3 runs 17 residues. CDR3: CASSLALAGGYQETQYF. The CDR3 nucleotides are TGTGCCAGCAGCTTAGCACTAGCGGGAGGGTATCAAGAGACCCAGTACTTC.

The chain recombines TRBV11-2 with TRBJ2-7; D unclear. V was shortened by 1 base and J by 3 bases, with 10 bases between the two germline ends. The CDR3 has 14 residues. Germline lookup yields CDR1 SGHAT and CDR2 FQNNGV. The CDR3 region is CASSLVGMGYEQYF. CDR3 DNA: TGTGCCAGCAGCTTAGTTGGAATGGGCTACGAGCAGTACTTC.

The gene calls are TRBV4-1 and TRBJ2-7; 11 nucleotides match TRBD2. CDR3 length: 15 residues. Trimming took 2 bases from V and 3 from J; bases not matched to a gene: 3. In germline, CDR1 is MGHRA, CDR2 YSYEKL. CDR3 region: CASSQRLAGLYEQYF. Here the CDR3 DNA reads TGCGCCAGCAGCCAAAGACTAGCGGGACTCTACGAGCAGTACTTC.

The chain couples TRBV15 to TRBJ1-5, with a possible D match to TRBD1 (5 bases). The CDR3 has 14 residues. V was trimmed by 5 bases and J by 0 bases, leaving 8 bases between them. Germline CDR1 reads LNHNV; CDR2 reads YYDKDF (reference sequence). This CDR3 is CATSEGTSNQPQHF. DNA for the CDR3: TGTGCCACCAGCGAAGGGACTAGCAATCAGCCCCAGCATTTT. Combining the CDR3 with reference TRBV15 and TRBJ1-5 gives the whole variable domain DAMVIQNPRYQVTQFGKPVTLSCSQTLNHNVMYWYQQKSSQAPKLLFHYYDKDFNNEADTPDNFQSRRPNTSFCFLDIRSPGLGDTAMYLCATSEGTSNQPQHFGDGTRLSIL.

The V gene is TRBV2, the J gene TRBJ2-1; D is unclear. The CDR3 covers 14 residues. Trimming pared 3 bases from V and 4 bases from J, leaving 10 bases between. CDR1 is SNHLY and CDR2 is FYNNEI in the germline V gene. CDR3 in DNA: TGTGCCAGCAGTGAGGGTGGCGGATACAATGAGCAGTTCTTC. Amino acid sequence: CASSEGGGYNEQFF.